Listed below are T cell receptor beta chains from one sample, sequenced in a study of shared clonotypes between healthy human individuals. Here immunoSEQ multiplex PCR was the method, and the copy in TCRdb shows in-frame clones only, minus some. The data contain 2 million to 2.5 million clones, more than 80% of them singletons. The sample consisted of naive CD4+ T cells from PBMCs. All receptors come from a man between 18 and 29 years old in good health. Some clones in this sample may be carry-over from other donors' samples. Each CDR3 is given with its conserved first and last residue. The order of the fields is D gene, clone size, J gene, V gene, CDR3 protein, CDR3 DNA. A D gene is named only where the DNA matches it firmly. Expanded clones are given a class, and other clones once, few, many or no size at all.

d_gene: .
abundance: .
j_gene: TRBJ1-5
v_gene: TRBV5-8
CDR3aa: CASSQGTNSNQPQHF
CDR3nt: TGTGCCAGCAGCCAGGGGACAAATAGCAATCAGCCCCAGCATTTT

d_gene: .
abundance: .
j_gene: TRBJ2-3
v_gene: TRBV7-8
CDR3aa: CASSSGLATDTQYF
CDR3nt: TGTGCCAGCAGCTCGGGACTTGCCACAGATACGCAGTATTTT

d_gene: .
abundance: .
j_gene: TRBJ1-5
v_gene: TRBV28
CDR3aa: CASSPKGGNSNQPQHF
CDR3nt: TGTGCCAGCAGCCCCAAGGGGGGTAATAGCAATCAGCCCCAGCATTTT

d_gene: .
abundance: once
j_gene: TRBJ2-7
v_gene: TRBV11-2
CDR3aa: CASSAGTRDYEQYF
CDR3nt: TGTGCCAGCAGCGCCGGGACAAGGGATTACGAGCAGTACTTC

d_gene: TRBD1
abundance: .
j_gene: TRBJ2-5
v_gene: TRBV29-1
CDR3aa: CSSRAVDRGQGETQYF
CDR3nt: TGCAGCTCACGCGCGGTAGACAGGGGGCAAGGAGAGACCCAGTACTTC

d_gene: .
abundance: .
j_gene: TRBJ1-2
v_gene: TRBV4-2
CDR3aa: CASSQVPGGDYGYTF
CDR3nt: TGTGCCAGCAGCCAAGTCCCGGGTGGCGACTATGGCTACACCTTC

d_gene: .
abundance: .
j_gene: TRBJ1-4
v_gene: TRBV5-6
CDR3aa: CASSRMLDGRNEKLFF
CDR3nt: TGTGCCAGCAGCCGCATGTTGGACGGCCGAAATGAAAAACTGTTTTTT

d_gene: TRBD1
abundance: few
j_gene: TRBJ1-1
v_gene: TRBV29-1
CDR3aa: CSVSNRGRNTEAFF
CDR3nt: TGCAGCGTTTCTAACAGGGGGCGGAACACTGAAGCTTTCTTT

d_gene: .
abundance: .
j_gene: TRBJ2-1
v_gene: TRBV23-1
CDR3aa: CASSPGVDEQFF
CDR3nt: TGCGCCAGCAGTCCTGGTGTCGATGAGCAGTTCTTC

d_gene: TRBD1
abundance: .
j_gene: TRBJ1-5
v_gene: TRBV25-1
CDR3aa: CASSDRGTGQPQHF
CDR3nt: TGTGCCAGCAGTGACAGGGGGACCGGTCAGCCCCAGCATTTT

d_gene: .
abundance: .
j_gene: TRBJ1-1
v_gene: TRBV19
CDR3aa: CASTGGVRGPEAFF
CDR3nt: TGTGCCAGTACGGGCGGGGTCCGAGGCCCTGAAGCTTTCTTT

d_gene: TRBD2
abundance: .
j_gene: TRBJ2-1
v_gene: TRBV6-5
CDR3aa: CASSAPGGSYNEQFF
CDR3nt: TGTGCCAGCAGTGCCCCGGGGGGTTCCTACAATGAGCAGTTCTTC

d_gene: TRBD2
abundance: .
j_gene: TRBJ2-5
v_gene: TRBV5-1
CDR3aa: CASSLEPPGLIKETQYF
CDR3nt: TGCGCCAGCAGCTTGGAACCGCCGGGACTAATAAAAGAGACCCAGTACTTC

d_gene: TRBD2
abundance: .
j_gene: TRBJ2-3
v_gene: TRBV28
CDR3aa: CASRSGRGSDTQYF
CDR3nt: TGTGCCAGCAGGAGCGGGAGAGGTTCAGATACGCAGTATTTT

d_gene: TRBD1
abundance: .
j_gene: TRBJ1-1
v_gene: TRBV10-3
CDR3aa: CATLDRAKTEAFF
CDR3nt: TGTGCCACCCTAGACAGGGCTAAGACTGAAGCTTTCTTT

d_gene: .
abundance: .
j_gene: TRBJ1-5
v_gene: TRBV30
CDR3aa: CACSTSYSNQPQHF
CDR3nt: TGTGCCTGCTCAACAAGTTATAGCAATCAGCCCCAGCATTTT

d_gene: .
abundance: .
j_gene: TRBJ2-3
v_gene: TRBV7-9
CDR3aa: CASSLASGNPDTQYF
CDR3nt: TGTGCCAGCAGCTTAGCGTCAGGGAATCCAGATACGCAGTATTTT

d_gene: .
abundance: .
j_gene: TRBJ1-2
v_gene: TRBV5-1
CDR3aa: CASSFSTAPSTNYGYTF
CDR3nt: TGCGCCAGCAGCTTCTCGACAGCCCCCTCCACTAACTATGGCTACACCTTC